The 6 T cell receptor beta chains in this list originate from one sample, sequenced in a study of blood T cell repertoires in COVID-19. Produced via immunoSEQ multiplex PCR; TCRdb's table is partial and in-frame only. The sample comprises hundreds of thousands of clones, 87% of which are singletons, and around 8.9% rests with the top ten. Sample: PBMCs or T cells enriched from blood (not recorded which). These receptors all come from a woman between 18 and 29 years old who had recovered from COVID-19.

This chain links TRBV6-5 with TRBJ1-2, with 7 bases identical to TRBD1. V lost 4 bases to trimming and J lost 6 bases; unmatched junction nucleotides: 5. CDR1 MNHEY and CDR2 SVGAGI come from the germline V gene. The CDR3 has 13 residues. The CDR3 protein is CASSSTGEDGYTF. CDR3 in DNA: TGTGCCAGCAGTTCTACAGGGGAAGATGGCTACACCTTC.

The CDR3 DNA follows: TGTGCCAGCAGCGGATGGACAGGGGGTCCGGTTGGGGCCAACGTCCTGACTTTC. Its translation is CASSGWTGGPVGANVLTF. The chain has TRBV9 and TRBJ2-6; TRBD1 matches at 10 bases. This CDR3 is 18 amino acids long. The V gene's germline CDR1 is SGDLS and CDR2 YYNGEE. Trimming at V came to 3 bases and at J to 3 bases, leaving 9 bases not matched to a gene.

There are a few counts of this clone. The V gene is TRBV6-4, the J gene TRBJ2-2, with TRBD2 as a possible D gene (5 bases). The V end lost 9 bases, the J end lost 4 bases, and 12 bases lay between the germline ends. The CDR3 is made up of 13 amino acids. The germline V gene has CDR1 MRHNA and CDR2 SNTAGT. The CDR3 loop reads CASSEDRTGELFF. The CDR3 nucleotides are TGTGCCAGTTCGGAGGATCGCACCGGGGAGCTGTTTTTT.

With regard to this clone: Other nucleotide sequences in the sample specify the same CDR3. V and J are TRBV20-1 and TRBJ2-5, with 8 bases aligning to TRBD2. V lost 3 bases to trimming and J lost 1 base; unmatched junction nucleotides: 7. CDR1 is DFQATT and CDR2 is SNEGSKA in the germline V gene (reference sequence). There are 15 residues in the CDR3. CDR3 sequence: CSASKAAGGQETQYF. The CDR3 region has the DNA TGCAGTGCTAGTAAGGCCGCGGGGGGCCAAGAGACCCAGTACTTC.

The chain is built from TRBV30 and TRBJ2-7; D might be TRBD2 (6 bases). This CDR3 is 12 amino acids long. V was trimmed by 5 bases and J by 6 bases, leaving 14 bases between them. The germline CDR1 and CDR2 sequences are GTSNPN and SVGIG (reference sequence). CDR3 sequence (DNA): TGTGCCTGGGCAACAGGAGCGGGCGAGCAGTACTTC. The encoded protein is CAWATGAGEQYF.

The chain combines TRBV30 with TRBJ1-6; maybe TRBD1 (5 bases). There are 14 residues in the CDR3. Germline-derived CDR1 and CDR2 are GTSNPN and SVGIG (reference sequence). Trimming took off 0 bases at V and 8 bases at J, with 11 bases between the two ends. The CDR3 DNA reads TGTGCCTGGAGTGTTCGACAGACTCATTCACCCCTCCACTTT. It codes for CAWSVRQTHSPLHF.